These 2 T cell receptor beta chains were sequenced from one sample in a study of cytomegalovirus exposure and HLA in healthy donors. The PCR was carried out with 60 Vbeta primers and 13 Jbeta primers. Profiling relied on immunoSEQ multiplex PCR, and the TCRdb table lists in-frame clones only, not all of them. The sample has under 200,000 clones, roughly 65% seen once. What was sequenced was PBMCs. The receptors derive from a woman under 30 in good health and CMV-seropositive.

V usage is TRBV19 and J usage is TRBJ1-5, with D perhaps matching TRBD1 (6 bases). The CDR3 is made up of 15 amino acids. The germline CDR1 and CDR2 sequences are LNHDA and SQIVND (reference sequence). Trimming shortened V by 3 bases and J by 4 bases, and 13 bases separated the two germline ends. In nucleotides, the CDR3 is TGTGCCAGTAGTATCCTAGGACAGAATAATCAGCCCCAGCATTTT. Protein sequence: CASSILGQNNQPQHF.

The gene calls are TRBV27 and TRBJ2-7; TRBD2 is a possible D gene (5 bases). Trimming stripped 2 bases from V and 1 base from J, with 9 bases between. This CDR3 spans 14 amino acids. The germline V gene encodes CDR1 MNHEY and CDR2 SMNVEV (reference sequence). DNA of the CDR3: TGTGCCAGCAGTTTAGCGGGCTCATCCTACGAGCAGTACTTC. Protein product: CASSLAGSSYEQYF.